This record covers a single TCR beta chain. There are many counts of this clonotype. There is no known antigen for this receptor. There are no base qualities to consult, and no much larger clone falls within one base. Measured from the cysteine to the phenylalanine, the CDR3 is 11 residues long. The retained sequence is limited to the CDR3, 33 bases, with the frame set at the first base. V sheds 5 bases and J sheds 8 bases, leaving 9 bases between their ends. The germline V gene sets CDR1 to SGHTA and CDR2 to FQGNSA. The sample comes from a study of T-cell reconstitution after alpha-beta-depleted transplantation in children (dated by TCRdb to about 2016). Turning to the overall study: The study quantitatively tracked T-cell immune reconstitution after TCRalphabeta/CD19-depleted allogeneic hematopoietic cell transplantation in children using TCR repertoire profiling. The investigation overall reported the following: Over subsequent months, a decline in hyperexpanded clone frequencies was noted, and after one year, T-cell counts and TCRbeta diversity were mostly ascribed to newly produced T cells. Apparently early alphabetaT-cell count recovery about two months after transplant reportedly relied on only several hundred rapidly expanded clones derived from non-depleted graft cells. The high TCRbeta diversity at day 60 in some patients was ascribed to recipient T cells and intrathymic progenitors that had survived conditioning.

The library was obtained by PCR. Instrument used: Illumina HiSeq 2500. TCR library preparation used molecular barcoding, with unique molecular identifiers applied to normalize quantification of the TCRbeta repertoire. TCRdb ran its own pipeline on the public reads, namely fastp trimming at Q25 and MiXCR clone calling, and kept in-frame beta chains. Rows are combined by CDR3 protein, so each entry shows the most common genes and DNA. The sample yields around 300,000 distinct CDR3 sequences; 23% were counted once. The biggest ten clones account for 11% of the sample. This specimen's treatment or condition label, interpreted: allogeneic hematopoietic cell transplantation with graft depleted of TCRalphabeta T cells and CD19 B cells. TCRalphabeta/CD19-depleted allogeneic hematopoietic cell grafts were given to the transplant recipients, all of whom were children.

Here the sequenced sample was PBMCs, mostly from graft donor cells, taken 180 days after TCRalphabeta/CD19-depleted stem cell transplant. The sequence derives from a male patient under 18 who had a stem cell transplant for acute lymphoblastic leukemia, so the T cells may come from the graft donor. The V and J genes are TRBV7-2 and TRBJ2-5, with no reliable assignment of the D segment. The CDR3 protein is CASSQTTTQYF. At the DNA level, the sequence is TGTGCCAGCAGCCAAACTACCACCCAGTACTTC.